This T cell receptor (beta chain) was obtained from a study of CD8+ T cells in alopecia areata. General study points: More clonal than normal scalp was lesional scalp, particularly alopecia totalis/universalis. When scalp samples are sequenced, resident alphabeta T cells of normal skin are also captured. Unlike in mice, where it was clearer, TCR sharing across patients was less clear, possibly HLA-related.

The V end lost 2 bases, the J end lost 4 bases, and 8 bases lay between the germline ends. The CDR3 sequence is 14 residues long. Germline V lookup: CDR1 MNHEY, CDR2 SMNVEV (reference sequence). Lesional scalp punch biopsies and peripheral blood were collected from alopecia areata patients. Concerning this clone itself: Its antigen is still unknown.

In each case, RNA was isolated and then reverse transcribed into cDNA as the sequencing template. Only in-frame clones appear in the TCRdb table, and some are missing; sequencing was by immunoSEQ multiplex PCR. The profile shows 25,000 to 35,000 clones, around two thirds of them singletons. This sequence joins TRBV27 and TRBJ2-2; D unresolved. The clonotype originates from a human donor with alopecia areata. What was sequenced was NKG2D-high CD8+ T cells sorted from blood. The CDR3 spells CASSLRGSTGELFF. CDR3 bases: TGTGCCAGCAGTTTACGTGGAAGCACCGGGGAGCTGTTTTTT.